This entry describes one T cell receptor (beta chain). Its antigen target is currently unknown. No base quality values were provided; no much bigger clone lies one nucleotide off. The CDR3 regions of human TCRbeta chains were analyzed by immunosequencing. From the authors' description of their analysis: Repertoire TCRs were matched against a reference library of SARS-CoV-2-specific TCRs generated with the MIRA antigen-specificity platform. Breadth was defined as the fraction of unique TCRs that were SARS-CoV-2-associated, and depth was defined as the fraction of total T cells that were SARS-CoV-2-associated. Using the MIRA data, each spike-specific TCR was mapped to the spike region that the TCR reacts to and placed in a CD4 or CD8 class. Log10-transformed breadth and depth values were compared by one-way ANOVA with Sidak's multiple comparisons tests. TCRdb stores this immuneACCESS table with in-frame sequences only. Part of the clones is absent; in the studies checked, under half of the shortfall reflects unresolved V genes, and no reason is known for the rest. That table is the source of V, J and clone size, and D and trimming were worked out from the DNA. For this sample there are approximately 160,000 clones; about 90% appear just once. The ten biggest clones cover 4.5% to 6.5% of the sample.

The sample's time point label, in plain terms: baseline before first vaccination. The vaccinee samples were drawn from two UK trials, COV001 and COV002, one of which was a single-blind randomized controlled phase 2/3 trial testing AZD1222 (ChAdOx1 nCoV-19) in healthy adults. For TCRbeta chain sequencing, PBMC samples from trial participants were taken at day 0 and at day 28 after the second dose. Counted from cysteine to phenylalanine, this CDR3 has 12 amino acids. Only the CDR3 region is kept as DNA, spanning 36 bases read in frame from base 1. As encoded in the germline V gene, CDR1 is SNHLY while CDR2 is FYNNEI. V loses 5 bases, J loses 7 bases, and the germline ends lie 11 bases apart. This sample is drawn from a study of T cell responses to AZD1222 COVID-19 vaccine (dated by TCRdb to the early 2020s). Broadly, across the study: AZD1222 recipients whose second dose came at about 4 weeks and those whose second dose came at about 12 weeks were combined into one group, since spike-specific TCR depth and breadth did not differ between the two schedules. A total of 233 trial participants underwent TCR sequencing, of whom about 200 had received two doses of AZD1222 and 26 had received two doses of the MenACWY control vaccine. Enrollment into the trials was organized by age into subgroups of 18-55, 56-69 and 70-plus years, and those subgroups contained about 150, 27 and 61 TCR-sequenced participants, respectively. Study-wide conclusions, independent of this receptor: The whole spike protein was spanned by vaccine-associated CD4 TCRs, and dominant responses were seen in regions 160-218 and 743-854. Because no day 14 peak-response samples were available, repertoires were characterized only after the peak T cell response. Participants were mostly white British, with more females than males. The authors suggested clonal diversity may have been underestimated. Conclusions about previously exposed vaccinees were limited because only six or seven AZD1222 recipients were SARS-CoV-2 seropositive at baseline. In the small 56-69-year group, the increase in depth fell short of significance, most likely because of low power. After two AZD1222 doses, spike-specific TCR breadth and depth were significantly higher than at day 0 and than in MenACWY recipients. Epitopes outside the regions mutated in the B.1.351 and B.1.1.7 variants were reportedly recognized by nearly half of the unique spike-specific TCRs.

This TCR came from an adult in good health. The sample in question was peripheral blood, obtained on day 0 of AZD1222 vaccination. This chain joins TRBV2 to TRBJ1-1, with the D gene not clear enough to name. The CDR3 protein sequence reads: CASSTGRYEAFF. The DNA sequence reads TGTGCCAGCAGTACCGGGCGGTATGAAGCTTTCTTT.